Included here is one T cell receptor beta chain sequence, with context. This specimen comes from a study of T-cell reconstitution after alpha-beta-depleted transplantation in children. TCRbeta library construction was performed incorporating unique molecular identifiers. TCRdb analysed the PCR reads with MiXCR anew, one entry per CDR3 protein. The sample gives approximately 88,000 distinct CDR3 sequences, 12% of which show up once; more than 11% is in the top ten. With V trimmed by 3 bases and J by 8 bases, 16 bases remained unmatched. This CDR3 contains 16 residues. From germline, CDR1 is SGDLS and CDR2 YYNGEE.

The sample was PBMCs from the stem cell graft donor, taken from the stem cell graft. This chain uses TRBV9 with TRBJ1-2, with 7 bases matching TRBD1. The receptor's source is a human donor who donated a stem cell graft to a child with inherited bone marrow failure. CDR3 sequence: CASSAGPSGQMWGYTF. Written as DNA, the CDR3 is TGTGCCAGCAGCGCCGGCCCCTCGGGACAGATGTGGGGCTACACCTTC.